This T cell receptor beta chain emerged from a study of T cell responses to AZD1222 COVID-19 vaccine. Germline V gives CDR1 SNHLY, CDR2 FYNNEI. The CDR3 is 15 residues long. The V segment lost 6 bases and the J segment 2 bases; nucleotides outside the gene matches: 7. Profiled with immunoSEQ multiplex PCR; TCRdb holds only in-frame clones, not every one. The sample carries roughly 150,000 clones, around 91% recorded once. V usage is TRBV2 and J usage is TRBJ1-5, with TRBD1 matching 7 bases. This receptor was obtained from an adult in good health. This specimen consisted of peripheral blood, obtained on day 0 of AZD1222 vaccination. CDR3 sequence (DNA): TGTGCCAGCAGCGATACAGGGGCTCGCAATCAGCCCCAGCATTTT. Protein: CASSDTGARNQPQHF.